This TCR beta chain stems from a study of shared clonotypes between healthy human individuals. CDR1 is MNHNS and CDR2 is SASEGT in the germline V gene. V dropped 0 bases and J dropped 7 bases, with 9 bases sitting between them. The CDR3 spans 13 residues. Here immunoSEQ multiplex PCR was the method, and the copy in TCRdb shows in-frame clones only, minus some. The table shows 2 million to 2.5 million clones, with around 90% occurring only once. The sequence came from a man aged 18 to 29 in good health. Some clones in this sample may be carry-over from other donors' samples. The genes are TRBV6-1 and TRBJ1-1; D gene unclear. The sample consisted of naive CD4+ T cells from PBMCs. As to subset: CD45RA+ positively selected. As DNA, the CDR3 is TGTGCCAGCAGTGAAGCTCCCTGGATTGAAGCTTTCTTT. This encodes CASSEAPWIEAFF.